This paragraph covers one T cell receptor (beta chain) sequence. Its antigen is unknown. The source of the sample is a study of a mutant IDH1 vaccine in newly diagnosed glioma. Study-wide context: Among treated patients, 62.5% were male and 37.5% female, and mean age was about 41 years. Study outcomes and limitations: Patients mounted vaccine-induced immune responses in 80% to 95% of cases.

Time point in this sample: week 35, safety follow-up. Every vaccine dose comprised 300 ug of mutant IDH1 20-mer peptide plus topical imiquimod. Patients carried new grade 3 or 4 IDH1-mutant astrocytomas lacking nuclear ATRX. Some clones are missing from TCRdb's copy, which holds only in-frame ones; the method was immunoSEQ multiplex PCR. The repertoire holds around 70,000 clones, with 80% to 85% as singletons. Sequenced material: PBMCs, taken from a glioma patient whose treatment included an IDH1 peptide vaccine. The TCR sequence derives from a young man with glioma.

CDR3 loop: CASSGGRRNQPQHF. The CDR3 region has the DNA TGTGCCAGCAGTGGGGGAAGGAGGAATCAGCCCCAGCATTTT. The chain is built from TRBV28 and TRBJ1-5; maybe TRBD1 (5 bases). Trimming removed 5 bases from V and 4 bases from J, with 12 bases in between. Germline V CDR1 and CDR2: MDHEN, SYDVKM. This CDR3 is built from 14 residues.